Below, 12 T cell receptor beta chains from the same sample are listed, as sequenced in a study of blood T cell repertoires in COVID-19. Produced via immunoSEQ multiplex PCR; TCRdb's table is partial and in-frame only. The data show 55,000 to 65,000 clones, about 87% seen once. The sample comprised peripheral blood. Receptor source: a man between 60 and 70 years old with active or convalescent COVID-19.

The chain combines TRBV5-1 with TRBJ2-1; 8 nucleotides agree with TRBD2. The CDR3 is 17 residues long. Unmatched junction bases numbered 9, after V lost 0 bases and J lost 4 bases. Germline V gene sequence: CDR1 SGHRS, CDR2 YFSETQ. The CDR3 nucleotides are TGCGCCAGCAGCTTGGGTCGGTCACTAGCGGTGTACAATGAGCAGTTCTTC. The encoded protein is CASSLGRSLAVYNEQFF.

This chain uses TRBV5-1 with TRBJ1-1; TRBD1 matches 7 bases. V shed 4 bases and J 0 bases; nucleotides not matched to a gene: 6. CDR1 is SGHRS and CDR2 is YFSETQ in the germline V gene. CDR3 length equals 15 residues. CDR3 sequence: CASSPETGLNTEAFF. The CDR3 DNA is TGCGCCAGCAGCCCGGAGACAGGGCTGAACACTGAAGCTTTCTTT.

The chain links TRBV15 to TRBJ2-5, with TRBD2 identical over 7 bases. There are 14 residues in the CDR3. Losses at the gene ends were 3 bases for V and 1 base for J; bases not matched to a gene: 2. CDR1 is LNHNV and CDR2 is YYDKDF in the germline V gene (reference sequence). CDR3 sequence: CATSSGGGQETQYF. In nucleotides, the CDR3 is TGTGCCACCAGCAGTGGGGGGGGCCAAGAGACCCAGTACTTC.

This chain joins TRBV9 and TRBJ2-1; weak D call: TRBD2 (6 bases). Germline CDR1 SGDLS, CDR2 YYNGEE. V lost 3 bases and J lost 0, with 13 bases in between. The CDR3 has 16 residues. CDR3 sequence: CASSAGTASSYNEQFF. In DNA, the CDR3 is TGTGCCAGCAGCGCCGGGACTGCGAGCTCCTACAATGAGCAGTTCTTC.

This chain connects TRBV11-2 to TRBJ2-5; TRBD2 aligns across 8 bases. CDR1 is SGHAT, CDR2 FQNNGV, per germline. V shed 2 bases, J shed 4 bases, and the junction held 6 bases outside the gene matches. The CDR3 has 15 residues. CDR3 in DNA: TGTGCCAGCAGCTTATACGGGGGGGCCGCAGAGACCCAGTACTTC. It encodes CASSLYGGAAETQYF. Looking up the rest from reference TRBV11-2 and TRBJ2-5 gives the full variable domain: EAGVAQSPRYKIIEKRQSVAFWCNPISGHATLYWYQQILGQGPKLLIQFQNNGVVDDSQLPKDRFSAERLKGVDSTLKIQPAKLEDSAVYLCASSLYGGAAETQYFGPGTRLLVL.

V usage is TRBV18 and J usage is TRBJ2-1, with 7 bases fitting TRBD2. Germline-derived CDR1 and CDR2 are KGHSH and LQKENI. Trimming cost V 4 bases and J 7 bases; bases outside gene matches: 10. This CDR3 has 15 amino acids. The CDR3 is CASSRVRGVGNEQFF. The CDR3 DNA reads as TGTGCCAGCTCACGAGTTCGGGGGGTTGGGAATGAGCAGTTCTTC.

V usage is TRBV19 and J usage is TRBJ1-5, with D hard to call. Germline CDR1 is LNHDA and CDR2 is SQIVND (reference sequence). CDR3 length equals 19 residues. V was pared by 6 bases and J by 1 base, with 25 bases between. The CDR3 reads CASRIRPPLLLTSNQPQHF. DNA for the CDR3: TGTGCCAGTAGAATTCGCCCCCCGCTCCTCCTTACAAGCAATCAGCCCCAGCATTTT.

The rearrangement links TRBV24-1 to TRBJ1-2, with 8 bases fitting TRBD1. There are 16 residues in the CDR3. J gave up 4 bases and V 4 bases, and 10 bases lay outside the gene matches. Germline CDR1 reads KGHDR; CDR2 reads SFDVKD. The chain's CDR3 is CATSDRGGQGAYGYTF. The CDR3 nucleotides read TGTGCCACCAGTGACCGAGGAGGACAGGGTGCCTATGGCTACACCTTC.

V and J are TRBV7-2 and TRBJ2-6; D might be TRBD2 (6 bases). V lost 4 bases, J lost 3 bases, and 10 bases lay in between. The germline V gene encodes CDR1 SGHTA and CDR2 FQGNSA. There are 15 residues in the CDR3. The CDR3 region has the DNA TGTGCCAGCAGCTCCGGGGGAGGTGGGGCCAACGTCCTGACTTTC. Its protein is CASSSGGGGANVLTF.

The CDR3 protein is CASSQAQGRTGELFF. CDR3 coding DNA: TGTGCCAGCAGCCAAGCCCAGGGAAGGACCGGGGAGCTGTTTTTT. This rearrangement joins TRBV14 to TRBJ2-2; a weak D match, TRBD1 (5 bases). CDR1 and CDR2 (germline): SGHDN, FVKESK. This CDR3 contains 15 residues. The V and J ends lost 1 base and 5 bases respectively, with 11 bases between them.

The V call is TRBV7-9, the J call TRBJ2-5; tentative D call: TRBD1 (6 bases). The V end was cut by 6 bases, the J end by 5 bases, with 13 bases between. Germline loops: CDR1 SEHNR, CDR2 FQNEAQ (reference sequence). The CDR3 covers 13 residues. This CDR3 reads CASSSQGWETQYF. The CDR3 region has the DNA TGTGCCAGCAGTTCTCAGGGGTGGGAGACCCAGTACTTC.

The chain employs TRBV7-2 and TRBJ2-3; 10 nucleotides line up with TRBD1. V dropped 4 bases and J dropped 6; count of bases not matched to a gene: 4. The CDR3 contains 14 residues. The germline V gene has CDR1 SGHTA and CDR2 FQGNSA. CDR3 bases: TGTGCCAGCAGCTCCGGGACAGGGGCTGATACGCAGTATTTT. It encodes CASSSGTGADTQYF.